This paragraph reports one T cell receptor (beta chain). Survey-level TCR beta sequencing used the immunoSEQ assay. Here immunoSEQ multiplex PCR was the method, and the copy in TCRdb shows in-frame clones only, minus some. The sample includes around 49,000 clones, 85% to 95% seen only once; the top ten take around a tenth. The junction had 8 bases not matched to a gene; V was cut back by 5 bases and J by 0 bases. Per germline, CDR1 MNHNY and CDR2 SVGAGI (reference sequence). The CDR3 is 17 residues long. The chain has TRBV6-6 and TRBJ2-2, with 8 nucleotides matching TRBD1. Sequences were obtained from PBMCs. The clonotype was recovered from a man aged 35 to 55 with rheumatoid arthritis. The CDR3 here is CASSLRWDRSNTGELFF. CDR3 DNA sequence: TGTGCCAGCAGTCTTCGGTGGGACAGGTCGAACACCGGGGAGCTGTTTTTT.